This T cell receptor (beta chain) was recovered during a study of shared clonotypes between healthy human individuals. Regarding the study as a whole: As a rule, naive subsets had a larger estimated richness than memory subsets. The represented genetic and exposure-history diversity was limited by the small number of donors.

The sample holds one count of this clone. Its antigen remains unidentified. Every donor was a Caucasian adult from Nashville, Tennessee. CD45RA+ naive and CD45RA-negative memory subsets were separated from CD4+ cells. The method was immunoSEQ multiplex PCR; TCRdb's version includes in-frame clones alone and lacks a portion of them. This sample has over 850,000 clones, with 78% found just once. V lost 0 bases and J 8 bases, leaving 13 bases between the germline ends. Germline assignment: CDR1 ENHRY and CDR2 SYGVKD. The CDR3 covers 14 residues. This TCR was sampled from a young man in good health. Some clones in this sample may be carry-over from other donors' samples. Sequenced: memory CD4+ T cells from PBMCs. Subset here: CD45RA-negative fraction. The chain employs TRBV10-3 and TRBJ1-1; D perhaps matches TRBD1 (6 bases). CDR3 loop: CAISESRDTPEAFF. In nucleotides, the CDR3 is TGTGCCATCAGTGAGTCCCGGGACACCCCCGAAGCTTTCTTT.